The 24 T cell receptor beta chains presented below share a single source sample, sequenced in a study of cytomegalovirus exposure and HLA in healthy donors. In the PCR, 60 Vbeta and 13 Jbeta primers were used. TCRdb keeps only in-frame clones here, not all; method: immunoSEQ multiplex PCR. The data contain about 57,000 clones, 65% to 90% of them singletons. Material for sequencing was PBMCs. The receptor source for this set is a man aged 30-40 years in good health and CMV-seronegative.

The chain uses TRBV9 and TRBJ1-5; TRBD1 agrees at 7 bases. Germline CDR1 SGDLS, CDR2 YYNGEE. V lost 4 bases, J lost 3 bases, and 7 bases stayed unmatched. The length of the CDR3 is 15 residues. CDR3 region: CASSPTGDTNQPQHF. As DNA, the CDR3 is TGTGCCAGCAGCCCTACAGGGGACACCAATCAGCCCCAGCATTTT. Full variable domain (rest looked up from reference TRBV9 and TRBJ1-5): DSGVTQTPKHLITATGQRVTLRCSPRSGDLSVYWYQQSLDQGLQFLIQYYNGEERAKGNILERFSAQQFPDLHSELNLSSLELGDSALYFCASSPTGDTNQPQHFGDGTRLSIL.

The V call is TRBV15, the J call TRBJ2-7, with TRBD2 matching 7 bases. Germline loops: CDR1 LNHNV, CDR2 YYDKDF (reference sequence). With V trimmed by 0 bases and J by 7 bases, 9 bases remained unmatched. The CDR3 is 15 residues long. This CDR3 reads CATSRDRQGGREQYF. Here the CDR3 DNA reads TGTGCCACCAGCAGAGATCGGCAGGGAGGGCGGGAGCAGTACTTC.

This clone was seen only a few times. This chain uses TRBV19 with TRBJ1-2, with TRBD1 as a possible D gene (5 bases). Germline V gene sequence: CDR1 LNHDA, CDR2 SQIVND (reference sequence). This CDR3 spans 12 amino acids. The germline V and J ends were trimmed by 8 bases and 5 bases, with 12 bases remaining between them. CDR3 coding DNA: TGTGCCAGTCGGGACTCAGGATATGGCTACACCTTC. It codes for CASRDSGYGYTF.

This clone was seen a handful of times. This chain links TRBV11-3 with TRBJ2-2; weak D call: TRBD1 (6 bases). This CDR3 contains 14 residues. Trimming took off 6 bases at V and 1 base at J, with 9 bases between the two ends. Germline V gene sequence: CDR1 SGHNT, CDR2 YENEEA. The DNA for the CDR3 is TGTGCCAGCAGAGCCAGGGGGAACACCGGGGAGCTGTTTTTT. Translation gives CASRARGNTGELFF. The variable domain in full, with the rest retrieved from reference TRBV11-3 and TRBJ2-2, is EAGVVQSPRYKIIEKKQPVAFWCNPISGHNTLYWYLQNLGQGPELLIRYENEEAVDDSQLPKDRFSAERLKGVDSTLKIQPAELGDSAVYLCASRARGNTGELFFGEGSRLTVL.

The genes are TRBV10-1 and TRBJ2-1; TRBD2 matches at 7 bases. The CDR3 has 15 amino acids. The trim removed 3 bases at V and 0 bases at J, leaving 2 bases unmatched. Germline values: CDR1 WNHNN, CDR2 SYGVQD (reference sequence). The CDR3 DNA reads TGCGCCAGCAGTGAAGCGGGAAGCTCCTACAATGAGCAGTTCTTC. This codes for CASSEAGSSYNEQFF.

This chain connects TRBV23-1 to TRBJ2-1; D perhaps matches TRBD2 (7 bases). TRBV23-1 is annotated as an ORF whose role is uncertain. V gave up 4 bases and J gave up 3 bases, with 19 bases separating them. The CDR3 runs to 17 residues. The CDR3 DNA follows: TGCGCCAGCAGTCCAACGGGGGGCGCTATCCGCTACAATGAGCAGTTCTTC. This codes for CASSPTGGAIRYNEQFF.

The chain couples TRBV10-2 to TRBJ2-2; 10 nucleotides line up with TRBD2. This CDR3 comprises 16 residues. The junction had 7 bases not matched to a gene; V was cut back by 2 bases and J by 7 bases. CDR1 is WSHSY and CDR2 is SAAADI in the germline V gene. CDR3 nucleotides: TGCGCCAGCAGTGAGCACCCAGCGGGAGGGATCGGGGAGCTGTTTTTT. Protein: CASSEHPAGGIGELFF.

V gene TRBV5-1 combines with J gene TRBJ2-5, with D unresolved. Trimming shortened V by 4 bases and J by 4 bases, and 11 bases separated the two germline ends. The germline V gene encodes CDR1 SGHRS and CDR2 YFSETQ. The CDR3 runs to 13 residues. The CDR3 is CASSNSRGETQYF. In DNA, the CDR3 is TGCGCCAGCAGCAATTCTAGAGGAGAGACCCAGTACTTC.

The V gene is TRBV7-2, the J gene TRBJ2-3, with 10 bases lining up with TRBD2. V was pared by 0 bases and J by 0 bases, with 6 bases of the junction left unmatched. CDR1 and CDR2 from the germline V gene are SGHTA and FQGNSA. CDR3 length: 18 amino acids. DNA for the CDR3: TGTGCCAGCAGCTTAGCGCGTTCTAGCGGGGGAAGCACAGATACGCAGTATTTT. Translating it yields CASSLARSSGGSTDTQYF.

This chain connects TRBV6-5 to TRBJ2-3, with D perhaps TRBD2 (5 bases). Trimming took 6 bases from V and 5 from J, leaving 12 bases between them. CDR3 length: 13 amino acids. CDR1 and CDR2 (germline): MNHEY, SVGAGI. The CDR3, as DNA: TGTGCCAGCAGACGGGGAGCTCGAGATACGCAGTATTTT. The encoded protein is CASRRGARDTQYF.

The chain uses TRBV19 and TRBJ1-5, with TRBD1 identical over 7 bases. Germline lookup yields CDR1 LNHDA and CDR2 SQIVND (reference sequence). The CDR3 loop spans 15 amino acids. The trim removed 7 bases at V and 0 bases at J, leaving 6 bases unmatched. This CDR3 is CASKAGGFSNQPQHF. CDR3 bases: TGTGCCAGTAAGGCAGGGGGATTTAGCAATCAGCCCCAGCATTTT.

As for this clone: A much larger clone differs by one base, so this may be a read error. CDR3: CARSRGGGGEAFF. The DNA for the CDR3 is TGTGCCCGGAGTCGAGGGGGAGGGGGTGAAGCTTTCTTT. The chain employs TRBV30 and TRBJ1-1; possibly TRBD1 for D (6 bases). There are 13 residues in the CDR3. CDR1 and CDR2 from the germline V gene are GTSNPN and SVGIG (reference sequence).

This chain's CDR3 is CASSQAGTGFEQFF. In DNA, the CDR3 is TGCGCCAGCAGCCAGGCCGGGACAGGGTTTGAGCAGTTCTTC. V and J are TRBV4-1 and TRBJ2-1, with 9 bases aligning to TRBD1. The CDR3 loop spans 14 amino acids. V trimming: 3 bases; J trimming: 9 bases; junction bases outside the gene matches: 6. Germline V gene lookup returns CDR1 MGHRA and CDR2 YSYEKL.

The chain has TRBV7-2 and TRBJ1-1; D may be TRBD1 (6 bases). Germline CDR1 is SGHTA and CDR2 is FQGNSA. Trimming removed 2 bases from V and 10 bases from J, with 14 bases in between. CDR3 length: 13 residues. The CDR3 loop reads CASSLSGTSGAFF. The CDR3 DNA sequence: TGTGCCAGCAGCTTATCGGGGACATCAGGAGCTTTCTTT.

The chain is built from TRBV30 and TRBJ1-2, with a possible D match to TRBD1 (6 bases). Germline V gives CDR1 GTSNPN, CDR2 SVGIG (reference sequence). There are 13 residues in the CDR3. With 4 bases removed from V and 3 bases from J, the gap between germline ends came to 12 bases. The CDR3 DNA sequence: TGTGCCTGGACAGGGGATCGGGACTATGGCTACACCTTC. Its translation: CAWTGDRDYGYTF. Filled out from reference TRBV30 and TRBJ1-2, the complete variable domain reads SQTIHQWPATLVQPVGSPLSLECTVEGTSNPNLYWYRQAAGRGLQLLFYSVGIGQISSEVPQNLSASRPQDRQFILSSKKLLLSDSGFYLCAWTGDRDYGYTFGSGTRLTVV.

The V and J genes are TRBV7-8 and TRBJ1-5, with D unclear. The V gene's germline CDR1 is SGHVS and CDR2 FQNEAQ. The CDR3 consists of 14 residues. With 2 bases removed from V and 3 bases from J, the gap between germline ends came to 8 bases. CDR3 in amino acids: CASSLRRNNQPQHF. The CDR3 DNA sequence: TGTGCCAGCAGCTTAAGGAGGAACAATCAGCCCCAGCATTTT.

V gene TRBV14 combines with J gene TRBJ1-4, with D unclear. The V and J ends lost 4 bases and 0 bases respectively, with 15 bases between them. CDR3 length: 17 amino acids. Germline V gene lookup returns CDR1 SGHDN and CDR2 FVKESK. CDR3 bases: TGTGCCAGCAGCCCGGGAGACCTAGATGCAACTAATGAAAAACTGTTTTTT. It is translated as CASSPGDLDATNEKLFF.

This chain joins TRBV11-2 and TRBJ2-3; 9 nucleotides align to TRBD2. The CDR3 is 18 residues long. Unmatched junction bases numbered 15, after V lost 6 bases and J lost 2 bases. The V gene's germline CDR1 is SGHAT and CDR2 FQNNGV. The CDR3 sequence is CASRRRGGLAGFTDTQYF. As DNA, the CDR3 is TGTGCCAGCAGACGCCGGGGGGGGCTAGCGGGATTCACAGATACGCAGTATTTT.

This clone was counted between two and nine times. The chain carries TRBV5-1 and TRBJ1-3; 7 nucleotides match TRBD1. Germline CDR1 reads SGHRS; CDR2 reads YFSETQ. With V trimmed by 3 bases and J by 0 bases, 3 bases remained unmatched. This CDR3 contains 15 residues. In DNA, the CDR3 is TGCGCCAGCAGCTCCTCAGGGGGCTCTGGAAACACCATATATTTT. This gives the protein CASSSSGGSGNTIYF.

The chain joins TRBV5-4 to TRBJ1-2; no clear D. V was cut by 2 bases and J by 8 bases, with 7 bases left in between. The CDR3 runs 11 residues. Germline assignment: CDR1 SGHNT and CDR2 YYREEE (reference sequence). The CDR3 nucleotides are TGTGCCAGCAGCTTACGGGAGGGCTACACCTTC. It encodes CASSLREGYTF.

A note on this clone: Other DNA sequences in the sample encode the same CDR3. This chain connects TRBV5-1 to TRBJ2-2, with 12 nucleotides matching TRBD2. CDR1 and CDR2 (germline): SGHRS, YFSETQ. This CDR3 has 16 amino acids. J lost 1 base, V lost 2 bases, and 0 bases had no gene match. The CDR3 coding sequence is TGCGCCAGCAGCTTACTAGCGGGGGGGAACACCGGGGAGCTGTTTTTT. This gives the protein CASSLLAGGNTGELFF. Filled out from reference TRBV5-1 and TRBJ2-2, the complete variable domain reads KAGVTQTPRYLIKTRGQQVTLSCSPISGHRSVSWYQQTPGQGLQFLFEYFSETQRNKGNFPGRFSGRQFSNSRSEMNVSTLELGDSALYLCASSLLAGGNTGELFFGEGSRLTVL.

The chain is built from TRBV4-1 and TRBJ1-4; D ambiguous. Trimming removed 0 bases at V and 8 bases at J, with 4 bases between. The CDR3 runs to 12 residues. Per the germline V gene, CDR1 is MGHRA and CDR2 is YSYEKL. CDR3 nucleotide sequence: TGCGCCAGCAGCCAAGAGAGCGAAAAACTGTTTTTT. This gives the protein CASSQESEKLFF.

The chain employs TRBV20-1 and TRBJ1-1, with 7 bases aligning to TRBD1. Germline trimming cut 6 bases from V and 8 bases from J; bases unmatched to any gene: 3. The CDR3 covers 10 residues. From germline, CDR1 is DFQATT and CDR2 SNEGSKA (reference sequence). The chain's CDR3 is CSARQGEAFF. The CDR3 DNA reads TGCAGTGCAAGACAGGGAGAAGCTTTCTTT.

The rearrangement uses TRBV15 and TRBJ2-3; TRBD2 matches 8 bases. V was pared by 3 bases and J by 0 bases, with 8 bases of the junction left unmatched. This CDR3 comprises 17 residues. Germline-derived CDR1 and CDR2 are LNHNV and YYDKDF (reference sequence). The CDR3 reads CATSSRRASGSTDTQYF. The CDR3 region has the DNA TGTGCCACCAGCAGCCGCCGTGCTAGCGGGAGCACAGATACGCAGTATTTT.